The rows below give T cell receptor beta chains drawn from one sample of a study of T cell repertoires in cytomegalovirus infection. TCRdb re-analysed the reads in MiXCR, keeping a single row per CDR3 protein. The sample lists about 150,000 distinct CDR3 sequences, around 20% seen once, with 9.5% to 13% in the top ten. Sequences were obtained from PBMCs. The source of these receptors is a human donor in good health (CMV status not recorded). Some clones in this sample may be carry-over from other donors' samples. Each CDR3 is given with its conserved first and last residue. Each record gives: clone size, V gene, D gene, J gene, CDR3 DNA, CDR3 protein. The D gene is left open where the match is weak. Clone size appears in some rows only: once, few, many, or a class for an expanded clone.

>.|TRBV7-4|TRBD1|TRBJ1-2
TGTGCCAGCAGCCCCAGGGGGTCGGTGGATGGCTACACCTTC
CASSPRGSVDGYTF
>few|TRBV19|.|TRBJ2-5
TGTGCCACCCGCCCTAACCAAGAGACCCAGTACTTC
CATRPNQETQYF
>.|TRBV9|.|TRBJ1-5
TGTGCCAGCAGCGTAGGGGGGCGAAGCAATCAGCCCCAGCATTTT
CASSVGGRSNQPQHF
>few|TRBV19|.|TRBJ1-1
TGTGCCAGTATCTCCGGGACAAATGTACCTGAAGCTTTCTTT
CASISGTNVPEAFF
>.|TRBV20-1|.|TRBJ1-5
TGCAGTGCTAGGGAGACAGGCGGAAATCAGCCCCAGCATTTT
CSARETGGNQPQHF
>few|TRBV20-1|.|TRBJ1-1
TGCAGTGCTCCCTCCATGAACACTGAAGCTTTCTTT
CSAPSMNTEAFF
>.|TRBV5-1|.|TRBJ1-4
TGCGCCAGCAGAGGACAGCCAACTAATGAAAAACTGTTTTTT
CASRGQPTNEKLFF
>many|TRBV7-8|.|TRBJ2-1
TGTGCCAGCAGCTTAGTCAGGGGTACCTACAATGAGCAGTTCTTC
CASSLVRGTYNEQFF
>few|TRBV29-1|.|TRBJ1-1
TGCAGCGTTACCGGGACAACACTGAATGAAGCTTTCTTT
CSVTGTTLNEAFF
>.|TRBV5-6|TRBD1|TRBJ2-5
TGTGCCAGCAGCTTTGGGGACAGTCAAGAGACCCAGTACTTC
CASSFGDSQETQYF
>many|TRBV11-2|TRBD1|TRBJ1-1
TGTGCCAGCAGCCCGACAGGGGGAGTTTTTACTGAAGCTTTCTTT
CASSPTGGVFTEAFF
>.|TRBV12-5|.|TRBJ2-7
TGTGCTAGTGGTCCTGGCCCCTACGAGCAGTACTTC
CASGPGPYEQYF
>few|TRBV10-3|TRBD2|TRBJ2-3
TGTGCCACCGGACTAGCGGGAGCAGGAGATACGCAGTATTTT
CATGLAGAGDTQYF
>few|TRBV6-1|TRBD1|TRBJ2-1
TGTGCCAGCAGTGAAGGTCAGGGGGCCCTCTCCTACAATGAGCAGTTCTTC
CASSEGQGALSYNEQFF
>.|TRBV7-3|.|TRBJ2-3
TGTGCCAGCAGCTTAACAACACTAGCTAGCGCAGATACGCAGTATTTT
CASSLTTLASADTQYF
>.|TRBV4-2|.|TRBJ1-2
TGTGCCAGCAGCCAAGTTGCTGACTATGGCTACACCTTC
CASSQVADYGYTF
>.|TRBV29-1|.|TRBJ2-1
TGCAGCGTTGAAGACCCCGACAGGTACAATGAGCAGTTCTTC
CSVEDPDRYNEQFF
>.|TRBV2|.|TRBJ2-1
TGTGCCAACAGTGGGGGGGGACAGTCCCTATACAATGAGCAGTTCTTC
CANSGGGQSLYNEQFF
>few|TRBV11-2|TRBD2|TRBJ2-3
TGTGCCAGCACCACGAGCTTACTTACTAGCGGGAGGACGACAGATACGCAGTATTTT
CASTTSLLTSGRTTDTQYF
>.|TRBV20-1|.|TRBJ2-1
TGCAGTGCCTCGGGGGGCGATGAGCAGTTCTTC
CSASGGDEQFF